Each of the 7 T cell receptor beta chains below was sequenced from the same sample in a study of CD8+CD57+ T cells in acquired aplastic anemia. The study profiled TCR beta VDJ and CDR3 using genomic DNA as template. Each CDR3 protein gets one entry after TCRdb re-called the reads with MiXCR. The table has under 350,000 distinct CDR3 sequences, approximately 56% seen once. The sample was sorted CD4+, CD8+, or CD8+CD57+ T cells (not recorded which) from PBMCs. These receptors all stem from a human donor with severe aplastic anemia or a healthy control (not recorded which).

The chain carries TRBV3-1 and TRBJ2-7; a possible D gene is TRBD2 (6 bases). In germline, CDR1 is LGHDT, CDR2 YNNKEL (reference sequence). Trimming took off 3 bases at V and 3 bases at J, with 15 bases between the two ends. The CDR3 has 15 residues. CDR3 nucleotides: TGTGCCAGCAGCCAGGGAGGACTACTAAGCTACGAGCAGTACTTC. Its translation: CASSQGGLLSYEQYF.

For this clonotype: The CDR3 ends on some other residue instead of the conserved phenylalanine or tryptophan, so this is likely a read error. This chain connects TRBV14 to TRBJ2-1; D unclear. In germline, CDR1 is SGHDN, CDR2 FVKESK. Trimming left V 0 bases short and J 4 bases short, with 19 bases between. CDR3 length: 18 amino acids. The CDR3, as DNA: TGTGCCAGCAGCCAAGATACAGCCCTCCACCGCTCTTACAATGAGCAGTTCCTC. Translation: CASSQDTALHRSYNEQFL.

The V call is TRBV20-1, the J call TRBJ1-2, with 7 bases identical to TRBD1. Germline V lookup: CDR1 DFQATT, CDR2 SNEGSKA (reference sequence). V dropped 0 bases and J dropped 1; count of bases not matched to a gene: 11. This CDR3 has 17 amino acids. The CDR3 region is CSARDPGTAGFNYGYTF. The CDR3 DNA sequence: TGCAGTGCTAGAGACCCAGGGACAGCCGGATTTAACTATGGCTACACCTTC.

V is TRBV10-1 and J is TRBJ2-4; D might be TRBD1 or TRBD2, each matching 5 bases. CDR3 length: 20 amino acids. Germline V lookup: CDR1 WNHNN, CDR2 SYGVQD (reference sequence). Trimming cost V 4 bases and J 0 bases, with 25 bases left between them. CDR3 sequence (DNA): TGCGCCAGCAGTGGTTTTAAAGAGGGGTCCCGATTTATAGCCAAAAACATTCAGTACTTC. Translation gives CASSGFKEGSRFIAKNIQYF.

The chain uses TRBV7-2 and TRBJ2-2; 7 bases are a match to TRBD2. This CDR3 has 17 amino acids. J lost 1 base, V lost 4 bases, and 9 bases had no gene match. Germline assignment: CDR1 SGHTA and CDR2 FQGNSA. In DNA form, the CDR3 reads TGTGCCAGCAGCTCACCCTGGGGGGGGGGGAACACCGGGGAGCTGTTTTTT. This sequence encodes CASSSPWGGGNTGELFF.

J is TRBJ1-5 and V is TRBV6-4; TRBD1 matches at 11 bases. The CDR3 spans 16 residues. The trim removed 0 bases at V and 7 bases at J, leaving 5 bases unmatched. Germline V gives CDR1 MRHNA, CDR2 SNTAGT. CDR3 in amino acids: CASSDSGQGASQPQHF. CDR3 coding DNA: TGTGCCAGCAGTGACTCCGGACAGGGGGCCTCCCAGCCCCAGCATTTT.

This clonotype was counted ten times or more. CDR3 residues: CASSPDILSTEAFF. In DNA form, the CDR3 reads TGTGCCAGCAGTCCTGACATCCTGTCCACTGAAGCTTTCTTT. The chain couples TRBV6-2 or TRBV6-3 to TRBJ1-1, with D unresolved. Germline CDR1 is MNHEY and CDR2 is SVGEGT. The CDR3 length is 14 residues. Trimming left V 5 bases short and J 4 bases short, with 14 bases between.